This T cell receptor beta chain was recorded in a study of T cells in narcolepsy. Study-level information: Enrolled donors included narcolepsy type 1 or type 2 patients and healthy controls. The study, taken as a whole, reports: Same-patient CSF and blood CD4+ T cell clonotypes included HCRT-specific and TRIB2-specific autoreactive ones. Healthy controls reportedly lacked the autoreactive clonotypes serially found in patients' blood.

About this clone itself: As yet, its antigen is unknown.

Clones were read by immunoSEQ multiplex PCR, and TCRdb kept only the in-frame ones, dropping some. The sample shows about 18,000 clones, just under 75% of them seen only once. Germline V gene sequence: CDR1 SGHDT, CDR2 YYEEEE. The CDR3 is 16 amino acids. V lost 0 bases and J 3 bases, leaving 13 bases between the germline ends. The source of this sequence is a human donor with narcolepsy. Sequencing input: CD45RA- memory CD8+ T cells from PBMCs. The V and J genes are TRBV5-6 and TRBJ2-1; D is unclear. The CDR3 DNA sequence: TGTGCCAGCAGCTTGGCCCTCGGTGAGGACTACAATGAGCAGTTCTTC. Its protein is CASSLALGEDYNEQFF.